The 30 T cell receptor beta chains reported below all come from one sample, sequenced in a study of T cell clones after liver transplantation. Sequencing used immunoSEQ multiplex PCR; TCRdb keeps in-frame clones, though not all of them. The repertoire has roughly 55,000 clones, approximately 84% of them found once; the top ten carry about 8.9%. This material consisted of CD4+ T cells from blood, taken before liver transplant. The receptors shown here come from a human donor who received a liver transplant.

The CDR3 DNA sequence: TGTGCCAGCAGCTTCAACGCAGGGTACGGGGAGCTGTTTTTT. Amino acids: CASSFNAGYGELFF. The V call is TRBV11-3, the J call TRBJ2-2; D is perhaps TRBD1 (5 bases). This CDR3 has 14 amino acids. Germline V lookup: CDR1 SGHNT, CDR2 YENEEA. V was shortened by 3 bases and J by 7 bases, with 12 bases between the two germline ends.

The chain is built from TRBV12-2 and TRBJ1-6. TRBV12-2 is tagged as a pseudogene. There are 15 residues in the CDR3. The CDR3 bases are TGTGCAAGTCGCAACCCCGACGGATATAATTCACCCCTCCACTTT. This sequence encodes CASRNPDGYNSPLHF.

The chain couples TRBV11-2 to TRBJ2-2, with D hard to call. The germline V gene has CDR1 SGHAT and CDR2 FQNNGV. The V end lost 0 bases, the J end lost 7 bases, and 6 bases lay between the germline ends. The length of the CDR3 is 13 residues. This CDR3 reads CASSLDIRGELFF. CDR3 in DNA: TGTGCCAGCAGCTTAGATATACGCGGGGAGCTGTTTTTT.

V is TRBV19 and J is TRBJ2-7, with a possible D match to TRBD1 (6 bases). This CDR3 contains 14 residues. The ends were cut back, 4 bases at V and 7 bases at J, with 17 bases in the middle. CDR1 and CDR2 from the germline V gene are LNHDA and SQIVND (reference sequence). The CDR3, as DNA: TGTGCCAGTAGTAAGGACAGAACCCCACTGGAGCAGTACTTC. Its protein product is CASSKDRTPLEQYF.

This rearrangement joins TRBV10-3 to TRBJ2-3; D is unclear. The CDR3 runs to 15 residues. Germline lookup yields CDR1 ENHRY and CDR2 SYGVKD. Trimming stripped 3 bases from V and 2 bases from J, with 12 bases between. The CDR3 nucleotides read TGTGCCATCAGTGACAGCGTCGTGGACACAGATACGCAGTATTTT. This translates into CAISDSVVDTDTQYF.

V is TRBV6-1 and J is TRBJ2-3; TRBD1 is a possible D gene (9 bases). The V gene's germline CDR1 is MNHNS and CDR2 SASEGT. The CDR3 extends over 15 amino acids. V was clipped by 6 bases and J by 5 bases, with 18 bases between them. The CDR3 protein is CASRRSGGQGDTQYF. In DNA, the CDR3 is TGTGCCAGCAGAAGGAGCGGGGGACAGGGAGATACGCAGTATTTT.

The chain has TRBV5-6 and TRBJ2-1; no definite D call. CDR1 is SGHDT, CDR2 YYEEEE, per germline. V dropped 4 bases and J dropped 7 bases, with 15 bases sitting between them. The CDR3 loop spans 14 amino acids. The CDR3 spells CASSLPGLGNEQFF. CDR3 in DNA: TGTGCCAGCAGCCTCCCGGGCCTGGGGAATGAGCAGTTCTTC.

V and J are TRBV10-2 and TRBJ2-3, with D perhaps assigned TRBD1 or TRBD2 (6 bases each). The CDR3 is 15 amino acids. Germline CDR1 reads WSHSY; CDR2 reads SAAADI. V was trimmed by 4 bases and J by 5 bases, leaving 16 bases between them. The DNA for the CDR3 is TGCGCCAGCAGTGGACTTAGGGGGGTTTTAGATACGCAGTATTTT. Residues: CASSGLRGVLDTQYF.

The genes are TRBV6-1 and TRBJ1-2; tentative D call: TRBD1 (5 bases). Germline lookup yields CDR1 MNHNS and CDR2 SASEGT. Between the trimmed V and J ends, which lost 7 bases and 2 bases, there was a span of 11 bases. This CDR3 region has 13 residues. CDR3 bases: TGTGCCAGCAAGGAGGCAGGGAACTATGGCTACACCTTC. Its protein product is CASKEAGNYGYTF.

The genes are TRBV27 and TRBJ1-1; D is undetermined. CDR3 length equals 15 residues. V was cut by 6 bases and J by 6 bases, with 20 bases left in between. Germline loops: CDR1 MNHEY, CDR2 SMNVEV (reference sequence). The CDR3 DNA reads TGTGCCAGCAGGGGGTCCACGGGGTGGAATGCTGAAGCTTTCTTT. It translates to CASRGSTGWNAEAFF.

This rearrangement joins TRBV7-9 to TRBJ1-3, with no clear D. This CDR3 spans 14 amino acids. Germline values: CDR1 SEHNR, CDR2 FQNEAQ (reference sequence). V was cut by 5 bases and J by 3 bases, with 11 bases left in between. CDR3 protein: CASSPSAGGNTIYF. As DNA, the CDR3 is TGTGCCAGCAGCCCTAGTGCCGGTGGAAACACCATATATTTT. The whole variable domain, filled in from reference TRBV7-9 and TRBJ1-3, reads DTGVSQNPRHKITKRGQNVTFRCDPISEHNRLYWYRQTLGQGPEFLTYFQNEAQLEKSRLLSDRFSAERPKGSFSTLEIQRTEQGDSAMYLCASSPSAGGNTIYFGEGSWLTVV.

The chain recombines TRBV11-2 with TRBJ1-1; a weak D match, TRBD1 (5 bases). CDR1 SGHAT and CDR2 FQNNGV come from the germline V gene. V was pared by 2 bases and J by 0 bases, with 16 bases between. The CDR3 is made up of 17 amino acids. CDR3 in DNA: TGTGCCAGCAGCTTATACCTAGAGGGGTGGGTGAACACTGAAGCTTTCTTT. This encodes CASSLYLEGWVNTEAFF.

CDR3 amino acids: CASSPQGPTDTQYF. For the CDR3, the DNA is TGTGCCAGCAGCCCCCAGGGACCCACAGATACGCAGTATTTT. This chain links TRBV7-6 with TRBJ2-3; perhaps D is TRBD1 or TRBD2 (5 bases each). The germline gives CDR1 SGHVS, CDR2 FNYEAQ. This CDR3 spans 14 amino acids. V was clipped by 5 bases and J by 2 bases, with 11 bases between them.

The chain combines TRBV2 with TRBJ2-3; the D is unclear. Trimming shortened V by 8 bases and J by 3 bases, and 15 bases separated the two germline ends. This CDR3 has 14 amino acids. Germline CDR1 SNHLY, CDR2 FYNNEI. This CDR3 reads CASATQKATDTQYF. The CDR3 DNA reads as TGTGCCAGCGCTACCCAAAAGGCGACAGATACGCAGTATTTT. The full variable domain, its missing parts supplied by reference TRBV2 and TRBJ2-3, is EPEVTQTPSHQVTQMGQEVILRCVPISNHLYFYWYRQILGQKVEFLVSFYNNEISEKSEIFDDQFSVERPDGSNFTLKIRSTKLEDSAMYFCASATQKATDTQYFGPGTRLTVL.

In DNA form, the CDR3 reads TGTGCCAGCACTGCCAATTCGGGACGCGAGCAGTACTTC. Translated: CASTANSGREQYF. The genes are TRBV6-6 and TRBJ2-7; D could derive from TRBD1 or TRBD2 (5 bases each). The CDR3 spans 13 residues. The germline V gene encodes CDR1 MNHNY and CDR2 SVGAGI (reference sequence). The germline V and J ends were trimmed by 7 bases and 6 bases, with 16 bases remaining between them.

The chain links TRBV6-1 to TRBJ2-5; 11 bases map to TRBD2. From germline, CDR1 is MNHNS and CDR2 SASEGT. The CDR3 loop spans 17 amino acids. The ends lost 1 base at V and 5 bases at J; junction bases unmatched: 9. The CDR3 DNA sequence: TGTGCCAGCAGTGAAGGTCGACTAGCGGGGAAGGGCGAGACCCAGTACTTC. Amino acid sequence: CASSEGRLAGKGETQYF.

This chain joins TRBV18 and TRBJ2-1; possible D gene TRBD2, 6 bases. Per germline, CDR1 KGHSH and CDR2 LQKENI. V dropped 5 bases and J dropped 2 bases, with 13 bases sitting between them. The CDR3 is 15 residues long. The CDR3 nucleotides read TGTGCCAGCTCAACTCTCGGGGGTACCTACAATGAGCAGTTCTTC. As protein: CASSTLGGTYNEQFF.

The DNA of the CDR3 is TGTGCCAGCAGCTTGGCCAAGCCCCTAGACAATGAGCAGTTCTTC. This codes for CASSLAKPLDNEQFF. The V gene is TRBV5-8, the J gene TRBJ2-1; D gene unclear. V lost 0 bases to trimming and J lost 5 bases, with 12 bases between them. CDR1 is SGHTS and CDR2 is YDEGEE in the germline V gene. CDR3 length: 15 residues. Supplemented by reference TRBV5-8 and TRBJ2-1, the full variable domain reads EAGVTQSPTHLIKTRGQQATLRCSPISGHTSVYWYQQALGLGLQFLLWYDEGEERNRGNFPPRFSGRQFPNYSSELNVNALELEDSALYLCASSLAKPLDNEQFFGPGTRLTVL.

CDR3 bases: TGTGCCAGTAGTATGGGGACAGCGCCCCTAAGCTCCTACAATGAGCAGTTCTTC. Its protein product is CASSMGTAPLSSYNEQFF. The chain is built from TRBV19 and TRBJ2-1; 7 nucleotides match TRBD1. The V and J ends lost 3 bases and 0 bases, in that order; junction bases with no gene match: 11. Germline lookup yields CDR1 LNHDA and CDR2 SQIVND (reference sequence). CDR3 size: 18 residues. Filled out from reference TRBV19 and TRBJ2-1, the complete variable domain reads DGGITQSPKYLFRKEGQNVTLSCEQNLNHDAMYWYRQDPGQGLRLIYYSQIVNDFQKGDIAEGYSVSREKKESFPLTVTSAQKNPTAFYLCASSMGTAPLSSYNEQFFGPGTRLTVL.

This chain connects TRBV7-2 to TRBJ2-3; 12 positions agree with TRBD2. The CDR3 covers 16 residues. CDR1 and CDR2 (germline): SGHTA, FQGNSA. With V trimmed by 2 bases and J by 5 bases, 5 bases remained unmatched. The CDR3 region has the DNA TGTGCCAGCAGCTTACGGGTACTAGCGGGGGGAGATACGCAGTATTTT. This gives the protein CASSLRVLAGGDTQYF.

CDR3 sequence: CASSAHLPPYEQYF. DNA of the CDR3: TGTGCCAGCAGTGCCCACCTACCCCCCTACGAGCAGTACTTC. The chain uses TRBV25-1 and TRBJ2-7; D gene ambiguous. Looked up from germline, CDR1 is MGHDK and CDR2 is SYGVNS. The CDR3 consists of 14 residues. V was pared by 4 bases and J by 2 bases, with 12 bases between.

The chain links TRBV5-5 to TRBJ2-7; D might be TRBD2 (5 bases). Trimming shortened V by 4 bases and J by 3 bases, and 11 bases separated the two germline ends. CDR3 size: 13 residues. Germline V gives CDR1 SGHKS, CDR2 YYEKEE (reference sequence). The CDR3 loop reads CASSVGLFYEQYF. The CDR3 DNA sequence: TGTGCCAGCAGCGTTGGACTGTTCTACGAGCAGTACTTC.

The gene calls are TRBV18 and TRBJ1-3; possibly TRBD1 for D (5 bases). CDR1 KGHSH and CDR2 LQKENI come from the germline V gene. Trimming removed 8 bases at V and 0 bases at J, with 8 bases between. CDR3 length: 13 amino acids. The CDR3 DNA sequence: TGTGCCAGCGGGGGTGACTCTGGAAACACCATATATTTT. Its translation: CASGGDSGNTIYF.

The CDR3 DNA sequence: TGTGCCACCAGCAGAGCGCGGGGGCGGGATACGCAGTATTTT. Amino acid sequence: CATSRARGRDTQYF. The V gene is TRBV15, the J gene TRBJ2-3, with D perhaps matching TRBD2 (7 bases). Germline V gives CDR1 LNHNV, CDR2 YYDKDF (reference sequence). The germline V and J ends were trimmed by 1 base and 6 bases, with 11 bases remaining between them. The CDR3 has 14 residues.

This clone appeared once. The chain couples TRBV4-3 to TRBJ2-3; tentative D call: TRBD1 (6 bases). This CDR3 is built from 16 residues. Germline lookup yields CDR1 LGHNA and CDR2 YSLEER. Trimming took 3 bases from V and 1 from J, leaving 14 bases between them. CDR3 protein: CASSQGATPGTDTQYF. The CDR3, as DNA: TGCGCCAGCAGCCAGGGGGCCACCCCTGGCACAGATACGCAGTATTTT.

J is TRBJ2-2 and V is TRBV7-2, with D unclear. This CDR3 spans 15 amino acids. Trimming took 1 base from V and 5 from J, leaving 11 bases between them. CDR1 and CDR2 from the germline V gene are SGHTA and FQGNSA. The CDR3 here is CASSLVTLATGELFF. CDR3 sequence (DNA): TGTGCCAGCAGCTTAGTTACCTTAGCAACCGGGGAGCTGTTTTTT.

This clone was seen more than once but under ten times. This rearrangement joins TRBV19 to TRBJ2-6; 7 bases map to TRBD1. The CDR3 is made up of 16 amino acids. The germline gives CDR1 LNHDA, CDR2 SQIVND (reference sequence). V was pared by 9 bases and J by 2 bases, with 10 bases of the junction left unmatched. The CDR3 region has the DNA TGTGCCAGCCGGGACAGAATACTTGCTGGGGCCAACGTCCTGACTTTC. Translation: CASRDRILAGANVLTF.

The chain combines TRBV6-5 with TRBJ2-7; 7 bases map to TRBD1. The germline V gene encodes CDR1 MNHEY and CDR2 SVGAGI. The junction had 6 bases not matched to a gene; V was cut back by 6 bases and J by 4 bases. This CDR3 is 13 amino acids long. CDR3 amino acids: CASRGTASYEQYF. The CDR3 nucleotides read TGTGCCAGCAGAGGGACAGCGAGTTACGAGCAGTACTTC.

V and J are TRBV4-1 and TRBJ2-7, with no clear D. V was clipped by 0 bases and J by 2 bases, with 5 bases between them. CDR1 is MGHRA, CDR2 YSYEKL, per germline. The CDR3 is 13 residues long. In nucleotides, the CDR3 is TGCGCCAGCAGCCAAGACCGAGCCTACGAGCAGTACTTC. As protein: CASSQDRAYEQYF.

The chain is built from TRBV5-5 and TRBJ2-2; D gene uncertain. V gave up 2 bases and J gave up 4 bases, with 15 bases separating them. The CDR3 contains 16 residues. Germline V CDR1 and CDR2: SGHKS, YYEKEE (reference sequence). The CDR3 nucleotides read TGTGCCAGCAGCTTAAACTTCGATTCTACCACCGGGGAGCTGTTTTTT. As protein: CASSLNFDSTTGELFF.